Presented here are 10 T cell receptor beta chains from one specimen sequenced in a study of blood T cell repertoires in COVID-19. Generated by immunoSEQ multiplex PCR, the TCRdb table keeps only in-frame clones and is missing some. The sample records some 120,000 clones, roughly four fifths being singletons. Input material: peripheral blood. These TCRs come from a human donor in a cohort sampled during active COVID-19.

This chain uses TRBV11-2 with TRBJ2-3, with D maybe TRBD1 (6 bases). The V gene's germline CDR1 is SGHAT and CDR2 FQNNGV. Deletions cut 5 bases from V and 2 bases from J, with 17 bases between. The CDR3 sequence is 16 residues long. The CDR3 region has the DNA TGTGCCAGCAGCCCCCCCGGCAGGGGCTCCACAGATACGCAGTATTTT. Its translation is CASSPPGRGSTDTQYF. Supplemented by reference TRBV11-2 and TRBJ2-3, the full variable domain reads EAGVAQSPRYKIIEKRQSVAFWCNPISGHATLYWYQQILGQGPKLLIQFQNNGVVDDSQLPKDRFSAERLKGVDSTLKIQPAKLEDSAVYLCASSPPGRGSTDTQYFGPGTRLTVL.

This clone was seen a few times. The chain carries TRBV7-9 and TRBJ1-5; no clear D. V was pared by 0 bases and J by 7 bases, with 7 bases between. CDR3 length equals 13 residues. Germline V CDR1 and CDR2: SEHNR, FQNEAQ (reference sequence). CDR3 in DNA: TGTGCCAGCAGCTTAGCGCGAGGCCAGCCCCAGCATTTT. Translation: CASSLARGQPQHF.

The chain recombines TRBV5-6 with TRBJ1-2; D is ambiguous. Germline CDR1 is SGHDT and CDR2 is YYEEEE. The length of the CDR3 is 14 residues. The ends were cut back, 6 bases at V and 7 bases at J, with 19 bases in the middle. The CDR3 DNA reads TGTGCCAGCACCCAGAAGACCGCGGCGGGTGGCTACACCTTC. This encodes CASTQKTAAGGYTF.

The chain links TRBV5-1 to TRBJ1-4, with TRBD1 matching 10 bases. V lost 4 bases and J lost 6; bases outside the gene matches: 9. The CDR3 is 16 amino acids. Looked up from germline, CDR1 is SGHRS and CDR2 is YFSETQ. The CDR3 loop is CASSQSPGTGDEKLFF. The CDR3 DNA follows: TGCGCCAGCAGCCAAAGCCCCGGGACAGGGGATGAAAAACTGTTTTTT.

The chain is built from TRBV25-1 and TRBJ1-4; 9 bases map to TRBD1. Germline CDR1 and CDR2: MGHDK and SYGVNS. Trimming took 5 bases from V and 10 from J; bases not matched to a gene: 8. This CDR3 has 14 residues. CDR3 bases: TGTGCCAGCAGTCCCCGGGACAGGGATAGAAAACTGTTTTTT. It codes for CASSPRDRDRKLFF. Supplemented by reference TRBV25-1 and TRBJ1-4, the full variable domain reads EADIYQTPRYLVIGTGKKITLECSQTMGHDKMYWYQQDPGMELHLIHYSYGVNSTEKGDLSSESTVSRIRTEHFPLTLESARPSHTSQYLCASSPRDRDRKLFFGSGTQLSVL.

The genes are TRBV2 and TRBJ1-4, with 8 bases aligning to TRBD1. The CDR3 runs 14 residues. Germline CDR1 and CDR2: SNHLY and FYNNEI. Trimming at V came to 5 bases and at J to 8 bases, leaving 7 bases not matched to a gene. CDR3 DNA sequence: TGTGCCAGCAGTAAGACAGGGGCGAGGGAAAAACTGTTTTTT. Translated, it gives CASSKTGAREKLFF.

The chain employs TRBV13 and TRBJ2-7; 8 nucleotides align to TRBD1. The germline V gene encodes CDR1 PRHDT and CDR2 FYEKMQ (reference sequence). This CDR3 spans 14 amino acids. The J segment lost 6 bases and the V segment lost 6 bases, leaving 10 bases of the junction unmatched. The CDR3 protein is CASRRALDRVEQYF. CDR3 coding DNA: TGTGCCAGCAGACGAGCTCTGGACAGGGTCGAGCAGTACTTC. Combining the CDR3 with reference TRBV13 and TRBJ2-7 gives the whole variable domain AAGVIQSPRHLIKEKRETATLKCYPIPRHDTVYWYQQGPGQDPQFLISFYEKMQSDKGSIPDRFSAQQFSDYHSELNMSSLELGDSALYFCASRRALDRVEQYFGPGTRLTVT.

The chain links TRBV11-3 to TRBJ2-5, with TRBD1 matching over 7 bases. In germline, CDR1 is SGHNT, CDR2 YENEEA. V gave up 1 base and J gave up 1 base; unmatched junction bases: 3. CDR3 length: 15 residues. Written as DNA, the CDR3 is TGTGCCAGCAGCTTAGGGACAGGCCTCCAAGAGACCCAGTACTTC. This codes for CASSLGTGLQETQYF.

The J gene is TRBJ2-3, the V gene TRBV19, with TRBD2 identical over 8 bases. The V gene's germline CDR1 is LNHDA and CDR2 SQIVND (reference sequence). The CDR3 sequence is 15 residues long. V gave up 3 bases and J gave up 2 bases; unmatched junction bases: 4. CDR3 coding DNA: TGTGCCAGTAGTATCAGCGGGGGTTACACAGATACGCAGTATTTT. Translation gives CASSISGGYTDTQYF.

The rearrangement joins TRBV10-3 to TRBJ2-7; D might be TRBD2 (6 bases). The CDR3 length is 13 residues. CDR1 and CDR2 (germline): ENHRY, SYGVKD. V shed 6 bases and J shed 5 bases, with 14 bases lying between them. CDR3 loop: CAIREGTGDEQYF. The CDR3 coding sequence is TGTGCCATCAGGGAGGGTACGGGTGACGAGCAGTACTTC.